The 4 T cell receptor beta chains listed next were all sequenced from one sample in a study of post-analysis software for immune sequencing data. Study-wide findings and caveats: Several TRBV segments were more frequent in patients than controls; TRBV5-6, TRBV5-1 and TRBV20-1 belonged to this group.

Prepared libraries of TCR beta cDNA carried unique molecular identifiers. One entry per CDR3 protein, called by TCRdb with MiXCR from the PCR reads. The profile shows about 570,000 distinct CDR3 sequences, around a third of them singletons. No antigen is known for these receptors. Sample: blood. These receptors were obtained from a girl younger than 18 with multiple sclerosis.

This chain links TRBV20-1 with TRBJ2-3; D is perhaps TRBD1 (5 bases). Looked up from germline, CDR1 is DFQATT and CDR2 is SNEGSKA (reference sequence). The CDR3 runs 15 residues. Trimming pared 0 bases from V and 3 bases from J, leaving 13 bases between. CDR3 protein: CSAREGALLTDTQYF. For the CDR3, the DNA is TGCAGTGCTAGAGAAGGGGCCCTTTTGACAGATACGCAGTATTTT.

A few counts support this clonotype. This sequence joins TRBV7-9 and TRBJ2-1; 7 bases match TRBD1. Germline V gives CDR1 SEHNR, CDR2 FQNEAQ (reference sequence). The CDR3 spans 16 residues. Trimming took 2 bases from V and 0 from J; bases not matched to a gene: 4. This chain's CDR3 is CASSLLTGSSYNEQFF. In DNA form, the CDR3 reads TGTGCCAGCAGCTTATTGACAGGGAGCTCCTACAATGAGCAGTTCTTC.

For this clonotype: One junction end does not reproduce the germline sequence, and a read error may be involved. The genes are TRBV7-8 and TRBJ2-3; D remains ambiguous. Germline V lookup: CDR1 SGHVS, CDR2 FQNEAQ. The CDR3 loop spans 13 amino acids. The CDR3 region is CVSSALRTDTQYF. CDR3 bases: TGTGTCAGCAGCGCCCTTAGAACAGATACGCAGTATTTT.

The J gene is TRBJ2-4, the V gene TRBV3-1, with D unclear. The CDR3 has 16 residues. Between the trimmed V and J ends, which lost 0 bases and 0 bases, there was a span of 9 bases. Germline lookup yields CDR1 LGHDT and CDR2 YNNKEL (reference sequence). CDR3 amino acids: CASSQELHLAKNIQYF. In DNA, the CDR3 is TGTGCCAGCAGCCAAGAGTTACACCTAGCCAAAAACATTCAGTACTTC.